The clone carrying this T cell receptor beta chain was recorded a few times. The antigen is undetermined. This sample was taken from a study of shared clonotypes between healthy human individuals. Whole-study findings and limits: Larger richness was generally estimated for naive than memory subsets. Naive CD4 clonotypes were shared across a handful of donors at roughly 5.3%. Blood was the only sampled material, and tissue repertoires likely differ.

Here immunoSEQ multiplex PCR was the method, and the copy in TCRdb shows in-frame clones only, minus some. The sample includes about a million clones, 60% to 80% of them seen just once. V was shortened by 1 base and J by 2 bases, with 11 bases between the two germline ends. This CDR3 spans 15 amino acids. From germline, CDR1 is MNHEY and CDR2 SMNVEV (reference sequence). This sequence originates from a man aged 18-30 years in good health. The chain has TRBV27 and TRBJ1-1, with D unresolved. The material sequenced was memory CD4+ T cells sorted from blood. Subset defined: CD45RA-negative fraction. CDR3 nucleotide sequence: TGTGCCAGCAGTTTATTGGCGGGGAGTAACACTGAAGCTTTCTTT. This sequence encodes CASSLLAGSNTEAFF.